Reported below is one TCR beta chain. This record comes from a study of shared clonotypes between healthy human individuals. The length of the CDR3 is 14 residues. Germline CDR1 is SQVTM and CDR2 is ANQGSEA. V was cut by 2 bases and J by 6 bases, with 16 bases left in between. Measured with immunoSEQ multiplex PCR; TCRdb has only the in-frame clones, and not every one. The data contain about 2.4 million clones, more than 85% of them singletons. Donors, without exception, were Caucasian adults residing in Nashville, Tennessee. V is TRBV29-1 and J is TRBJ2-5, with D perhaps being TRBD1 or TRBD2 (6 bases each). Sequencing was carried out using naive CD4+ T cells from PBMCs. Described subset: CD45RA+ positively selected. This clonotype was obtained from a young man in good health. Some clones in this sample may be carry-over from other donors' samples. The CDR3 coding sequence is TGCAGCGTTGAAAGGGGGGCTAGCTACCAGACCCAGTACTTC. This translates into CSVERGASYQTQYF.